This T cell receptor beta chain stems from a study of radiation and T cells in renal cell carcinoma. Time point of the sample: baseline pretreatment blood. Treatment: 15 Gy SBRT to primary tumor, nephrectomy 4 weeks later. The length of the CDR3 is 14 residues. CDR1 is SGHNT, CDR2 YYREEE, per germline (reference sequence). Libraries were prepared by immunoSEQ multiplex PCR; TCRdb keeps only in-frame clonotypes and omits some of them. The sample lists about 140,000 clones, less than 90% occurring once. Turning to this clone: A read error may account for a junction end that differs from germline.

This specimen consisted of blood, obtained from a patient whose treatment included radiotherapy and nephrectomy. This sequence was found in a woman between 45 and 60 years old with renal cell carcinoma. The chain is built from TRBV5-4 and TRBJ1-1; D possibly corresponds to TRBD1 (5 bases). The CDR3 DNA follows: TGCGCCAGCAGCGCGGGGACGACGAACACTGAAGCTTTCTTT. Translation gives CASSAGTTNTEAFF. The complete variable domain, with remaining parts taken from reference TRBV5-4 and TRBJ1-1, reads ETGVTQSPTHLIKTRGQQVTLRCSSQSGHNTVSWYQQALGQGPQFIFQYYREEENGRGNFPPRFSGLQFPNYSSELNVNALELDDSALYLCASSAGTTNTEAFFGQGTRLTVV.